A single sample is the source of the 5 T cell receptor beta chains below, sequenced in a study of human T cells and chemical hapten exposure. As for time point: patch test 2, 6 weeks after DPC sensitization. Treatment noted: therapeutic diphenylcyclopropenone sensitization with weekly scalp DPC. TCRdb re-called the RACE reads with MiXCR, one entry per CDR3 protein. The sample holds 120,000 to 150,000 distinct CDR3 sequences, roughly 12% seen once. The sequencing here drew on whole blood, taken in connection with sensitization to the hapten diphenylcyclopropenone (DPC). These receptors all stem from a woman between 50 and 59 years old with alopecia areata. Some clones in this sample may be carry-over from other donors' samples.

The chain is built from TRBV9 and TRBJ2-4, with 7 bases identical to TRBD1. CDR1 SGDLS and CDR2 YYNGEE come from the germline V gene. V dropped 4 bases and J dropped 5; count of bases not matched to a gene: 6. The CDR3 is 14 residues long. Here the CDR3 reads CASSPTGTENIQYF. In nucleotides, the CDR3 is TGTGCCAGCAGCCCAACCGGGACAGAAAACATTCAGTACTTC.

On this clonotype: One base away lies a much larger clone, so this may be a sequencing read error. The gene calls are TRBV7-2 and TRBJ1-1; 7 nucleotides line up with TRBD1. This CDR3 spans 17 amino acids. V lost 1 base, J lost 4 bases, and 12 bases stayed unmatched. Germline CDR1 SGHTA, CDR2 FQGNSA. The CDR3 here is CASSLGDRRHLLTEAFF. CDR3 nucleotides: TGTGCCAGCAGCTTAGGGGACAGACGCCATTTACTCACTGAAGCTTTCTTT.

This clonotype occurred a few times. V usage is TRBV12-5 and J usage is TRBJ1-1; the D gene is possibly TRBD1 (6 bases). V was shortened by 1 base and J by 2 bases, with 8 bases between the two germline ends. Germline assignment: CDR1 LGHNT and CDR2 FRNRAP. This CDR3 has 14 residues. CDR3 region: CASGLGTANTEAFF. The CDR3, as DNA: TGTGCTAGTGGTTTGGGGACAGCTAACACTGAAGCTTTCTTT.

At least ten counts were recorded for this clonotype. This chain links TRBV11-3 with TRBJ2-3, with 8 positions matching TRBD2. CDR1 and CDR2 (germline): SGHNT, YENEEA. V trimming: 5 bases; J trimming: 4 bases; junction bases outside the gene matches: 14. The CDR3 covers 17 residues. Here the CDR3 reads CASSLYQAAGVADTQYF. CDR3 nucleotides: TGTGCCAGCAGCCTATACCAGGCAGCGGGAGTCGCAGATACGCAGTATTTT.

This clonotype was detected a few times. The gene calls are TRBV7-3 and TRBJ2-6; no reliable D call. V dropped 3 bases and J dropped 0 bases, with 12 bases sitting between them. Germline lookup yields CDR1 SGHTA and CDR2 FQGTGA. This CDR3 spans 17 amino acids. The CDR3 loop reads CASSLNYRSSGANVLTF. CDR3 sequence (DNA): TGTGCCAGCAGCTTGAACTACCGGAGCTCTGGGGCCAACGTCCTGACTTTC.